This TCR beta chain was sequenced during a study of identical twins (TCRdb year 2016). Looking at the study overall: To test whether fetal clonotypes persist, this study deep-sequenced TCR alpha and beta repertoires from monozygotic twins, from unrelated adults of various ages, and from cord blood. To rule out contamination, replicate twin experiments were performed at different times with different library preparation protocols.

On the study overall, not on this receptor specifically: Out-of-frame TCR alpha sharing in monozygotic twins was systematically underestimated by recombination models, whereas sharing between unrelated individuals was in agreement with the recombination models. In beta out-of-frame sequences, excess twin sharing was weaker, because having fewer shared sequences lowered the signal-to-noise ratio. Because the same donors could not be followed over many years, the conclusions depended on cross-sectional statistical analysis. Invariant T cells such as MAIT and iNKT could partly confound zero-insertion analyses, although diverse VJ usage argued against such confounding for most clonotypes. Compared with coincidental sharing between unrelated individuals, an excess of low generation-probability sequences was observed among out-of-frame TCR alpha sequences shared between twins. Fewer insertions were carried by abundant cord blood beta clonotypes; a weaker similar trend was observed in young adult naive repertoires, while no such trend was observed in memory repertoires.

This clonotype was seen only a few times. The clone's antigen remains unknown. There are no base qualities to consult, and no much larger clone falls within one base. Receptors were amplified or captured by 5' RACE. The sequencer listed for this sample is Illumina HiSeq 2000. Template switching added a universal primer binding site, and the final cDNA carried a unique molecular identifier that allowed TCR cDNA molecules to be counted accurately. First-strand cDNA for TCR alpha and beta chains was synthesized from specific primers in the conserved constant-segment region. Each cDNA library was double barcoded, with a SMART-Mk sample barcode plus Illumina barcodes, to control for contamination. Two successive PCR steps introduced TruSeq adapter sequences along with Illumina sample barcodes. Sequencing of the TCR alpha and beta cDNA libraries was done on the Illumina HiSeq platform using custom primers. As for how the authors treated the data: Unique molecular identifiers were extracted from raw reads with MiGEC, and CDR3 positions were determined with MiXCR. Recombination models were inferred per individual with the repgenHMM and IGoR tools using an EM algorithm. Shared clonotypes were analyzed with the tcR package in R, and sharing was normalized by the product of cloneset sizes. To study raw recombination free of thymic and clonal selection effects, out-of-frame nonproductive sequences were analyzed. TCRdb reworked the public reads: Q25 trimming with fastp, MiXCR clone assembly, productive beta chains retained. Rows with a matching CDR3 protein are joined into one entry that keeps the most common DNA and genes. None of the V and J calls come from the authors' own analysis; TCRdb made them. This sample has about 340,000 distinct CDR3 sequences in its table, and about 12% of those were observed once. The biggest ten clones account for approximately 7.5% of the sample.

Only healthy Caucasian donors were included. The twin cohort comprised three pairs of female monozygotic twins, all aged about 18 to 29 years. Positive isolation kits from Invitrogen were used to isolate the CD4+ and CD8+ T cell populations. Relative to germline, V is 5 bases shorter and J is 12 bases shorter, with 17 bases between their ends. For CDR1 and CDR2, the germline V gene lists MDHEN and SYDVKM. Its CDR3 holds 12 amino acids, cysteine through phenylalanine. The entry retains the CDR3 DNA only, 36 bases that are in frame from base 1. These sequences were also reported in another study, on yellow fever vaccine responses in identical twins. Per the second study: The authors reported that the T cell response to vaccination in identical twins appeared partly convergent and partly personalized. Focusing on identical twins, the study followed the T cell clones that responded to the vaccine, and did so with precision.

This chain joins TRBV28 to TRBJ2-7, with TRBD1 perhaps the D gene, on 5 matching bases. The source of this sequence is a woman between 18 and 29 years old in good health. Sequencing was performed on CD8+ T cells sorted from blood. Read as DNA, the sequence is TGTGCCAGCAGTATTGACAGAGCCGTGCCGTACTTC. Translated, it reads CASSIDRAVPYF. With all but the CDR3 taken from the reference TRBV28 and TRBJ2-7 genes, the full variable domain is: DVKVTQSSRYLVKRTGEKVFLECVQDMDHENMFWYRQDPGLGLRLIYFSYDVKMKEKGDIPEGYSVSREKKERFSLILESASTNQTSMYLCASSIDRAVPYFGPGTRLTVT.